This TCR beta chain was identified in a study of shared clonotypes between healthy human individuals. Study-level results: The authors sampled blood alone, and tissue repertoires likely differ. With a few donors compared, around 5% of naive CD4 clonotypes were shared.

CD45RO-negative, CCR7-selected cells formed the naive CD8 fraction, which excluded terminally differentiated effector memory CD45RA+ cells. In the original processing: As immunoSEQ supplied junction-only sequences (without quality scores), filtering differed. Assay: immunoSEQ multiplex PCR; the TCRdb copy retains only in-frame clones and omits some. V, J and clone size reflect that table, while D and trimming were determined from the DNA. Here the sample spans under 1 million clones, just over 95% being singletons. The CDR3 is made up of 19 amino acids. CDR1 and CDR2 (germline): SNHLY, FYNNEI. V lost 8 bases and J lost 7, with 32 bases in between. As for this clone: The antigen is not known.

Sequenced input: naive CD8+ T cells sorted from blood. The V and J genes are TRBV2 and TRBJ2-2; either TRBD1 or TRBD2 may supply D (8 bases each). This clonotype originated in a man younger than 40 in good health. DNA for the CDR3: TGTGCCAGCCGGGGCAGGGGGCCGACTAGCGCCCATGACGACGGGGAGCTGTTTTTT. This codes for CASRGRGPTSAHDDGELFF. Combining the CDR3 with reference TRBV2 and TRBJ2-2 gives the whole variable domain EPEVTQTPSHQVTQMGQEVILRCVPISNHLYFYWYRQILGQKVEFLVSFYNNEISEKSEIFDDQFSVERPDGSNFTLKIRSTKLEDSAMYFCASRGRGPTSAHDDGELFFGEGSRLTVL.